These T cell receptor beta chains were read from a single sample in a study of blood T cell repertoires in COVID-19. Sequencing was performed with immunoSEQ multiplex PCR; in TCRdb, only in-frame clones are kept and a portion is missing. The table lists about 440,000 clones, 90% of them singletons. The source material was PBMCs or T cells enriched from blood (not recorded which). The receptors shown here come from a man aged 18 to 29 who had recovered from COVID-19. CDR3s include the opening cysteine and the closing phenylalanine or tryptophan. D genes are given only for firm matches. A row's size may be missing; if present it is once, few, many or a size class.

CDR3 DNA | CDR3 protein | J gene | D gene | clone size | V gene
TGTGCCAGCAGCTTAATGGACATTTCGAATGAAAAACTGTTTTTT | CASSLMDISNEKLFF | TRBJ1-4 | - | few | TRBV7-6
TGTGCCAGCACTCAACAGGATTCTGGTGAGCAGTTCTTC | CASTQQDSGEQFF | TRBJ2-1 | - | - | TRBV28
TGTGCCAGCAGCTTGCGGGGCACGAACACCGGGGAGCTGTTTTTT | CASSLRGTNTGELFF | TRBJ2-2 | - | - | TRBV7-2
TGTGCCAGCACTTTCGGGGGTCCCCCCTACGAGCAGTACTTC | CASTFGGPPYEQYF | TRBJ2-7 | - | - | TRBV28
TGCGCCAGCAGCTTGAGTCTAGCGGGAGTGCTCAACACCGGGGAGCTGTTTTTT | CASSLSLAGVLNTGELFF | TRBJ2-2 | TRBD2 | - | TRBV5-1
TGTGCCAGGACAATAACGGGACAGGGAAGCTATGGCTACACCTTC | CARTITGQGSYGYTF | TRBJ1-2 | TRBD1 | - | TRBV2
TGTGCCAGCAGCCGCCCAGGGTCCGGGACTAGCGCAGATACGCAGTATTTT | CASSRPGSGTSADTQYF | TRBJ2-3 | TRBD2 | once | TRBV27
TGTGCCAGCAGTTTACCCCCCGGCAGGGGGTATTCACCCCTCCACTTT | CASSLPPGRGYSPLHF | TRBJ1-6 | TRBD1 | once | TRBV28
TGTGCCAGCAGCGTGACAGGGGAAGGTGAAGCTTTCTTT | CASSVTGEGEAFF | TRBJ1-1 | TRBD1 | - | TRBV9
TGTGCCAGCATCGATCCGGGACAGGGGTCACCCCTCCACTTT | CASIDPGQGSPLHF | TRBJ1-6 | TRBD1 | few | TRBV6-5
TGTGCCAGCAGCGGGACTAGCACAGATACGCAGTATTTT | CASSGTSTDTQYF | TRBJ2-3 | - | - | TRBV9
TGTGCCAGCAGTTACTCGAATCCGTCAGGTACCTACGAGCAGTACTTC | CASSYSNPSGTYEQYF | TRBJ2-7 | - | - | TRBV6-2/TRBV6-3
TGTGCCAGCCTCCCCCGGGGAGGCACAGATACGCAGTATTTT | CASLPRGGTDTQYF | TRBJ2-3 | - | few | TRBV7-9
TGCAGTGCTGACAGGGGTGAAAAACTGTTTTTT | CSADRGEKLFF | TRBJ1-4 | TRBD1 | - | TRBV20-1
TGTGCCAGCAGCGAGCGGTCCGGGTTTGGGGAGCTGTTTTTT | CASSERSGFGELFF | TRBJ2-2 | - | - | TRBV9
TGTGCCACCGAGGGACAGGGGGCCTACGAGCAGTACTTC | CATEGQGAYEQYF | TRBJ2-7 | TRBD1 | - | TRBV10-3
TGTGCCAGCAGTGATAGCAGGGTGGGCAACGAGCAGTACTTC | CASSDSRVGNEQYF | TRBJ2-7 | - | many | TRBV2
TGTGCCAGCAGCGTAGAAAGGGGGAATTCACCCCTCCACTTT | CASSVERGNSPLHF | TRBJ1-6 | - | - | TRBV9
TGTGCCAGCAGTTTCGGAGGGAAATTTAATTCACCCCTCCACTTT | CASSFGGKFNSPLHF | TRBJ1-6 | - | - | TRBV27
TGTGCCAGCACCGGTGGGGGGGAGCCCCAGCATTTT | CASTGGGEPQHF | TRBJ1-5 | - | - | TRBV28
TGTGCCAGCTCACCGGGACAGCCCTACGAGCAGTACTTC | CASSPGQPYEQYF | TRBJ2-7 | TRBD1 | - | TRBV18
TGTGCCAGCAGCCAAGTAGCGGGGAGTAATGAGCAGTTCTTC | CASSQVAGSNEQFF | TRBJ2-1 | TRBD2 | - | TRBV3-1/TRBV3-2
TGCGCCAGCAGCTCACCGAGGGGACAGGGGGCTTTGTTGAACACTGAAGCTTTCTTT | CASSSPRGQGALLNTEAFF | TRBJ1-1 | TRBD1 | - | TRBV4-1
TGTGCCAGCAGTTCCCCCGGGGGGGGAGCTTTCTTT | CASSSPGGGAFF | TRBJ1-1 | - | - | TRBV6-2/TRBV6-3
TGTGCCAGTAGAGTAGACCGTCAGGGGAATTCACCCCTCCACTTT | CASRVDRQGNSPLHF | TRBJ1-6 | - | - | TRBV19
TGTGCCACCAGCAGAGACGGGAGGGTGGATCAGCCCCAGCATTTT | CATSRDGRVDQPQHF | TRBJ1-5 | - | - | TRBV15
TGCAGCGTTTCGTGGACAGGGCTCTACGAGCAGTACTTC | CSVSWTGLYEQYF | TRBJ2-7 | TRBD1 | - | TRBV29-1
TGTGCCAGCAGGCACCCAGGCAGAGCTAACTATGGCTACACCTTC | CASRHPGRANYGYTF | TRBJ1-2 | - | - | TRBV11-2
TGTGCCAGCAGTTCTAATGGAGACTACCGGGACTCATATAATTCACCCCTCCACTTT | CASSSNGDYRDSYNSPLHF | TRBJ1-6 | - | - | TRBV6-7
- | CASSSSDRRVNSPLHF | TRBJ1-6 | - | - | TRBV6-5
TGTGCCAGCAGTCCGGACAGGCTCTCTGGAAACACCATATATTTT | CASSPDRLSGNTIYF | TRBJ1-3 | TRBD1 | - | TRBV25-1
TGTGCCAGCAGCTCCGGACAGACGAATTCACCCCTCCACTTT | CASSSGQTNSPLHF | TRBJ1-6 | - | - | TRBV19